These T cell receptor beta chains were read from a single sample in a study of blood T cells in healthy people across ages. One entry per CDR3 protein results from TCRdb running MiXCR on the 5' RACE reads. Of roughly 790,000 distinct CDR3 sequences in the sample, roughly 47% were seen once. The source material was blood. These receptors originate from a woman aged 60-75 years in good health. The CDR3 runs from the conserved cysteine through the conserved F or W. Clone size is not always given. Where it is, it says once, few, many or a class for expanded clones.

clone_size	v_call	j_call	cdr3_aa
NA	TRBV7-9	TRBJ1-2	CASSSERGQAFYRQSYGYTF
NA	TRBV20-1	TRBJ1-5	CSARRGNQPQHF
NA	TRBV5-1	TRBJ2-5	CASSLVVGAKETQYF
NA	TRBV29-1	TRBJ2-4	CSVVTPHQNIQYF
NA	TRBV6-5	TRBJ2-1	CASTRGNEQFF
NA	TRBV10-3	TRBJ2-7	CAIKPGQGAGYEQYF
many	TRBV27	TRBJ2-1	CASSLGGPYNEQFF
NA	TRBV10-3	TRBJ2-3	CAIKGDSGGTQYF
NA	TRBV6-6	TRBJ2-3	CASTQGTGTDTQYF
NA	TRBV7-3	TRBJ1-2	CASSAHPGPNYGYTF
few	TRBV3-1	TRBJ2-7	CASSQLAGEVEQYF
many	TRBV19	TRBJ2-7	CASSASGTGSYEQYF